These 29 T cell receptor beta chains originate from one sample sequenced in a study of blood T cells in healthy people across ages. A second PCR, run for about 7 to 11 cycles, used a sample-barcoded 5' primer plus a J-beta primer mix. TCRdb used MiXCR to reprocess the 5' RACE reads, holding one entry per CDR3 protein. The sample includes fewer than 1.5 million distinct CDR3 sequences, 40% to 50% of them seen just once. The specimen was blood. These receptors were taken from a woman between 18 and 30 years old in good health.

The rearrangement joins TRBV11-3 to TRBJ2-1; 10 bases fit TRBD2. Trimming cost V 5 bases and J 6 bases; bases outside gene matches: 7. The CDR3 sequence is 15 residues long. The V gene's germline CDR1 is SGHNT and CDR2 YENEEA. The CDR3 nucleotides are TGTGCCAGCAGCGTCGGGACTAGCGCGGGCAATGAGCAGTTCTTC. Protein sequence: CASSVGTSAGNEQFF.

The V gene is TRBV27, the J gene TRBJ2-1; TRBD2 matches at 11 bases. The junction had 6 bases not matched to a gene; V was cut back by 8 bases and J by 0 bases. Germline values: CDR1 MNHEY, CDR2 SMNVEV (reference sequence). The CDR3 length is 16 residues. The DNA of the CDR3 is TGTGCCAGCGATCGACTAGCGGGGAACTCCTACAATGAGCAGTTCTTC. This translates into CASDRLAGNSYNEQFF.

This chain links TRBV20-1 with TRBJ1-1, with a weak D call TRBD1 (5 bases). Germline lookup yields CDR1 DFQATT and CDR2 SNEGSKA (reference sequence). There are 14 residues in the CDR3. The CDR3 region has the DNA TGCAGGGCTCCGCTGGGGGAGCGTAACACTGAAGCTTTCTTT. Amino acid sequence: CRAPLGERNTEAFF.

V usage is TRBV10-3 and J usage is TRBJ2-1, with D maybe TRBD2 (6 bases). The V gene's germline CDR1 is ENHRY and CDR2 SYGVKD. This CDR3 spans 13 amino acids. Trimming took off 9 bases at V and 8 bases at J, with 17 bases between the two ends. The CDR3 reads CAMARGTDYEQFF. The CDR3 nucleotides read TGTGCCATGGCCCGGGGGACCGACTATGAGCAGTTCTTC.

The chain employs TRBV5-1 and TRBJ2-3; the D gene is possibly TRBD1 (6 bases). This CDR3 spans 15 amino acids. Trimming took 3 bases from V and 2 from J, leaving 13 bases between them. CDR1 is SGHRS and CDR2 is YFSETQ in the germline V gene. In DNA form, the CDR3 reads TGCGCCAGCAGCTCTAATCGACAGGCCACAGATACGCAGTATTTT. This encodes CASSSNRQATDTQYF.

The sample holds a few counts of this clonotype. The chain uses TRBV5-1 and TRBJ2-1; TRBD2 matches 13 bases. CDR3 length equals 15 residues. Germline V CDR1 and CDR2: SGHRS, YFSETQ. Unmatched junction bases numbered 8, after V lost 5 bases and J lost 9 bases. The CDR3 DNA reads TGCGCCAGCAGAGGAGGGACTAGCGGGGCAAGTGAGCAGTTCTTC. It translates to CASRGGTSGASEQFF.

The chain employs TRBV6-1 and TRBJ2-3; no clear D. V lost 3 bases, J lost 10 bases, and 8 bases lay in between. The CDR3 is made up of 11 amino acids. Germline-derived CDR1 and CDR2 are MNHNS and SASEGT. CDR3 loop: CASSDQVAQYF. The CDR3 coding sequence is TGTGCCAGCAGTGACCAGGTCGCGCAGTATTTT.

Remarks on this clonotype: The junction departs from germline at one end; a sequencing error may be responsible. This chain links TRBV10-3 with TRBJ2-3; D call uncertain. In germline, CDR1 is ENHRY, CDR2 SYGVKD. This CDR3 spans 12 amino acids. The CDR3 region is CAIRPSTDAQYF. For the CDR3, the DNA is TGTGCCATCAGGCCAAGCACAGATGCGCAGTATTTT.

In its sample, this clonotype was seen many times. This chain joins TRBV7-2 and TRBJ2-7; TRBD2 matches at 7 bases. The CDR3 is 13 residues long. Unmatched junction bases numbered 4, after V lost 7 bases and J lost 1 base. Germline-derived CDR1 and CDR2 are SGHTA and FQGNSA. In DNA, the CDR3 is TGTGCCAGCACCCGAGCGGGGTCCTACGAGCAGTACTTC. This codes for CASTRAGSYEQYF.

V is TRBV21-1 and J is TRBJ2-1. TRBV21-1 is shown as a pseudogene. CDR3 length equals 9 residues. CDR3 sequence reads: CASIVEQFF. As DNA, the CDR3 is TGTGCCAGCATAGTTGAGCAGTTCTTC.

V gene TRBV6-5 combines with J gene TRBJ2-1; D perhaps matches TRBD2 (5 bases). CDR1 is MNHEY and CDR2 is SVGAGI in the germline V gene. There are 15 residues in the CDR3. Trimming cost V 5 bases and J 0 bases, with 11 bases left between them. CDR3 sequence reads: CASSPGGNSYNEQFF. The DNA of the CDR3 is TGTGCCAGCAGTCCCGGAGGAAACTCCTACAATGAGCAGTTCTTC.

This clonotype was counted at least ten times. The V gene is TRBV12-3 or TRBV12-4, the J gene TRBJ2-7; 7 positions agree with TRBD2. The V and J ends lost 6 bases and 1 base, in that order; junction bases with no gene match: 9. The CDR3 sequence is 15 residues long. In DNA, the CDR3 is TGTGCCAGCAGCCTAAGCGGGGCTTCTTCCTACGAGCAGTACTTC. This translates into CASSLSGASSYEQYF.

For the CDR3, the DNA is TGCGCCAGCAGCCCGCGGATGGAGACCAACTATGGCTACACCTTC. It translates to CASSPRMETNYGYTF. The J gene is TRBJ1-2, the V gene TRBV5-1; D remains ambiguous. Germline lookup yields CDR1 SGHRS and CDR2 YFSETQ. V gave up 4 bases and J gave up 2 bases, with 15 bases separating them. CDR3 length: 15 residues.

This clonotype was detected only a few times. This chain uses TRBV10-3 with TRBJ2-7; D not resolved. This CDR3 contains 14 residues. CDR1 is ENHRY, CDR2 SYGVKD, per germline. Trimming stripped 0 bases from V and 2 bases from J, with 8 bases between. The CDR3 loop is CAISESYTTYEQYF. The CDR3, as DNA: TGTGCCATCAGTGAGTCGTACACAACCTACGAGCAGTACTTC.

The chain couples TRBV4-1 to TRBJ2-1; 10 bases line up with TRBD2. CDR1 MGHRA and CDR2 YSYEKL come from the germline V gene. This CDR3 has 16 amino acids. V lost 4 bases, J lost 8 bases, and 11 bases stayed unmatched. This CDR3 reads CASSLIVTSGIDEQFF. DNA of the CDR3: TGCGCCAGCAGCCTGATAGTTACTAGCGGGATTGATGAGCAGTTCTTC.

In its sample, this clonotype was seen many times. The gene calls are TRBV5-1 and TRBJ2-3; no clear D gene. Germline V gene data show CDR1 as SGHRS and CDR2 as YFSETQ. V was cut by 6 bases and J by 0 bases, with 14 bases left in between. The CDR3 consists of 15 residues. In nucleotides, the CDR3 is TGCGCCAGCATGTTCCTGTCGGAAAGCACAGATACGCAGTATTTT. This sequence encodes CASMFLSESTDTQYF.

A word on this clonotype: A much larger clone lies one base from this, so it may be a read error. The CDR3 loop reads CASSQTGEGTDTQYF. As DNA, the CDR3 is TGCGCCAGCAGTCAGACTGGCGAAGGCACAGATACGCAGTATTTT. The chain is built from TRBV5-1 and TRBJ2-3, with no clear D. The germline V and J ends were trimmed by 5 bases and 1 base, with 14 bases remaining between them. The CDR3 sequence is 15 residues long. CDR1 and CDR2 (germline): SGHRS, YFSETQ.

This chain uses TRBV20-1 with TRBJ2-7, with 9 nucleotides matching TRBD1. The CDR3 length is 16 residues. The junction had 16 bases not matched to a gene; V was cut back by 3 bases and J by 7 bases. From germline, CDR1 is DFQATT and CDR2 SNEGSKA (reference sequence). CDR3 nucleotides: TGCAGTGCTAGTAGGTTCGGGGACAGGGTAATCGATGAGCAGTACTTC. It encodes CSASRFGDRVIDEQYF.

This clonotype was observed a handful of times. The chain carries TRBV18 and TRBJ1-1, with a possible D match to TRBD1 (5 bases). The germline V gene has CDR1 KGHSH and CDR2 LQKENI. This CDR3 has 14 amino acids. Trimming left V 6 bases short and J 0 bases short, with 11 bases between. The CDR3: CASSTGGVNTEAFF. CDR3 nucleotide sequence: TGTGCCAGCTCCACGGGAGGGGTGAACACTGAAGCTTTCTTT.

Comment on this clonotype: Possible read error: a much larger clone is one base away. The chain uses TRBV25-1 and TRBJ2-1; the match to TRBD2 covers 7 bases. The better agreement between TRBJ2-7 and the DNA end casts doubt on the J call. Germline V gives CDR1 MGHDK, CDR2 SYGVNS. The CDR3 sequence is 18 residues long. The CDR3 protein is CASSPGLTGVTSYNEQYF. CDR3 in DNA: TGTGCCAGCAGCCCGGGACTAACGGGAGTAACCTCCTACAATGAGCAGTACTTC.

The chain is built from TRBV9 and TRBJ2-7, with a possible D match to TRBD2 (6 bases). V was pared by 4 bases and J by 6 bases, with 20 bases between. This CDR3 has 15 residues. The V gene's germline CDR1 is SGDLS and CDR2 YYNGEE. CDR3 nucleotide sequence: TGTGCCAGCAGCCCGGGCCCCGGGGGAGCGGGCGAGCAGTACTTC. It translates to CASSPGPGGAGEQYF.

The rearrangement joins TRBV12-3 or TRBV12-4 to TRBJ2-7, with 8 bases lining up with TRBD1. V lost 2 bases to trimming and J lost 6 bases; unmatched junction nucleotides: 12. The CDR3 contains 16 residues. CDR3 nucleotide sequence: TGTGCCAGCAGTTTAATTACCGGACAGGGAATTGGCGAGCAGTACTTC. Its protein product is CASSLITGQGIGEQYF.

This clonotype was seen a single time. V is TRBV10-3 and J is TRBJ2-7; D unresolved. Looked up from germline, CDR1 is ENHRY and CDR2 is SYGVKD. CDR3 length: 17 amino acids. Trimming removed 0 bases from V and 6 bases from J, with 21 bases in between. CDR3 nucleotide sequence: TGTGCCATCAGTGAGTCGATCCCGGGCAGAAACGGTGGCGAGCAGTACTTC. Protein sequence: CAISESIPGRNGGEQYF.

V is TRBV6-5 and J is TRBJ2-7; tentatively, D is TRBD2 (6 bases). The V gene's germline CDR1 is MNHEY and CDR2 SVGAGI. There are 15 residues in the CDR3. The germline V and J ends were trimmed by 6 bases and 2 bases, with 17 bases remaining between them. The CDR3 nucleotides are TGTGCCAGCAGCTCTCAATGGGGCGGGACCTACGAGCAGTACTTC. Translating it yields CASSSQWGGTYEQYF.

This clonotype was recorded a few times. The chain combines TRBV25-1 with TRBJ2-5, with D unclear. The DNA end is more similar to TRBJ2-7, so the J call may be wrong. The length of the CDR3 is 11 residues. CDR1 is MGHDK and CDR2 is SYGVNS in the germline V gene. The CDR3: CASRQTCEQYF. For the CDR3, the DNA is TGTGCCAGCAGGCAGACATGCGAGCAGTACTTC.

V usage is TRBV7-6 and J usage is TRBJ2-5; TRBD1 matches at 12 bases. The DNA end lines up better with TRBJ2-7; the J call may be wrong. The germline gives CDR1 SGHVS, CDR2 FNYEAQ. The CDR3 is 15 amino acids. The CDR3 coding sequence is TGTGCCAGCAGCTGGGGTGGGACAGGGGGCTCCGAGCAGTACTTC. Translation: CASSWGGTGGSEQYF.

The chain employs TRBV10-2 and TRBJ1-2; D is perhaps TRBD1 (5 bases). Per the germline V gene, CDR1 is WSHSY and CDR2 is SAAADI. V lost 6 bases and J lost 8, with 16 bases in between. The CDR3 has 13 residues. In DNA form, the CDR3 reads TGCGCCAGCAGCACGGATCCTTGGGGGGGCTACACCTTC. This sequence encodes CASSTDPWGGYTF.

The chain uses TRBV25-1 and TRBJ2-1; D is unresolved. This CDR3 is built from 13 residues. Germline V gene lookup returns CDR1 MGHDK and CDR2 SYGVNS. Trimming removed 5 bases at V and 8 bases at J, with 13 bases between. CDR3 in DNA: TGTGCCAGCAGTCGGAACGTGCCGGATGAGCAGTTCTTC. Its protein product is CASSRNVPDEQFF.

The table lists this clonotype with a few counts. V and J are TRBV6-2 or TRBV6-3 and TRBJ1-2, with a possible D match to TRBD1 (5 bases). The CDR3 length is 12 residues. Germline V gene data show CDR1 as MNHEY and CDR2 as SVGEGT. Trimming removed 8 bases at V and 7 bases at J, with 14 bases between. In DNA form, the CDR3 reads TGTGCCAGCCGGGACCCGCCTTCTGGCTACACCTTC. As protein: CASRDPPSGYTF.